One and the same sample provided the 13 T cell receptor beta chains below, sequenced in a study of cytomegalovirus exposure and HLA in healthy donors (dated by TCRdb to the late 2010s). The receptor library was made with the immunoSEQ multiplex PCR assay. For the multiplex PCR, a mixture combining 60 forward primers for TCR Vbeta segments and 13 reverse primers for TCR Jbeta segments was used. TCRdb retrieved this table from immuneACCESS and kept in-frame rearrangements only. Not all clones are present; in checked studies, unresolved V genes account for under half, and no reason is known for the remainder. The sample data list 130,000 to 150,000 clones, and almost 80% of these were observed just once. Jointly, the top ten make up about 1.7% of the sample. Sequenced material: PBMCs. The source of these receptors is a woman aged 25 to 45 in good health and CMV-seronegative.

This clone was observed once. The chain employs TRBV27 and TRBJ1-1; TRBD1 matches at 7 bases. The V gene's germline CDR1 is MNHEY and CDR2 SMNVEV (reference sequence). The CDR3 length is 14 residues. Trimming took 5 bases from V and 1 from J; bases not matched to a gene: 4. The CDR3 bases are TGTGCCAGCAGTGGAAGACAGGGGAACACTGAAGCTTTCTTT. Translated, it gives CASSGRQGNTEAFF.

At least ten counts were recorded for this clone. The chain employs TRBV5-1 and TRBJ1-1; no firm D call. Germline CDR1 and CDR2: SGHRS and YFSETQ. This CDR3 is built from 14 residues. Trimming cost V 0 bases and J 0 bases, with 6 bases left between them. The CDR3 reads CASSLGTLNTEAFF. DNA for the CDR3: TGCGCCAGCAGCTTGGGGACTTTGAACACTGAAGCTTTCTTT.

The rearrangement links TRBV9 to TRBJ2-2, with 9 bases aligning to TRBD2. Germline V lookup: CDR1 SGDLS, CDR2 YYNGEE. Losses at the gene ends were 7 bases for V and 6 bases for J; bases not matched to a gene: 10. The length of the CDR3 is 15 residues. The DNA of the CDR3 is TGTGCCAGCTCCCTAACCGCGGGGGGGCCCGGGGAGCTGTTTTTT. Its protein is CASSLTAGGPGELFF.

The chain joins TRBV5-1 to TRBJ2-3, with D perhaps TRBD1 (6 bases). The CDR3 length is 16 residues. Per the germline V gene, CDR1 is SGHRS and CDR2 is YFSETQ. V was pared by 1 base and J by 2 bases, with 14 bases between. CDR3 sequence: CASSLLGTSYTDTQYF. The DNA of the CDR3 is TGCGCCAGCAGCTTGTTGGGGACAAGTTACACAGATACGCAGTATTTT.

The sample holds a few counts of this clone. The chain links TRBV11-3 to TRBJ2-3; 8 nucleotides agree with TRBD2. This CDR3 has 15 amino acids. Germline V gene data show CDR1 as SGHNT and CDR2 as YENEEA. Trimming removed 3 bases from V and 1 base from J; junction bases left unmatched: 3. The CDR3 DNA is TGTGCCAGCAGCTTGGGACTAGTCGGCACAGATACGCAGTATTTT. Translating it yields CASSLGLVGTDTQYF.

The chain employs TRBV9 and TRBJ1-4; tentatively, D is TRBD1 (5 bases). V shed 4 bases and J shed 5 bases, with 15 bases lying between them. Per the germline V gene, CDR1 is SGDLS and CDR2 is YYNGEE. CDR3 length: 15 residues. The CDR3 is CASSPRWGGNEKLFF. The CDR3 nucleotides are TGTGCCAGCAGCCCCCGTTGGGGGGGGAATGAAAAACTGTTTTTT.

V and J are TRBV11-3 and TRBJ2-5; TRBD2 matches 7 bases. The CDR3 is made up of 14 amino acids. Unmatched junction bases numbered 8, after V lost 5 bases and J lost 5 bases. The V gene's germline CDR1 is SGHNT and CDR2 YENEEA. The CDR3 bases are TGTGCCAGCAGCCGGGGCTGGGAGGGGGAGACCCAGTACTTC. Protein: CASSRGWEGETQYF.

This chain uses TRBV10-3 with TRBJ2-7, with TRBD1 matching 7 bases. V lost 2 bases to trimming and J lost 11 bases; unmatched junction nucleotides: 3. The germline V gene encodes CDR1 ENHRY and CDR2 SYGVKD. The CDR3 has 11 residues. The CDR3 DNA follows: TGTGCCATCAGTGAGAGGGGGCCGGAGTACTTC. Amino acid sequence: CAISERGPEYF.

The chain combines TRBV6-5 with TRBJ1-1, with TRBD1 matching 9 bases. The ends lost 2 bases at V and 5 bases at J; junction bases unmatched: 0. CDR1 is MNHEY and CDR2 is SVGAGI in the germline V gene. CDR3 size: 13 residues. The CDR3 here is CASSYDRGTEAFF. CDR3 DNA: TGTGCCAGCAGTTACGACAGGGGGACTGAAGCTTTCTTT.

V usage is TRBV6-5 and J usage is TRBJ1-1; 12 nucleotides match TRBD1. Germline values: CDR1 MNHEY, CDR2 SVGAGI. V lost 7 bases, J lost 2 bases, and 5 bases stayed unmatched. CDR3 length: 15 amino acids. The CDR3 nucleotides read TGTGCCAGCAAGGGACAGGGGGCCCCTAACACTGAAGCTTTCTTT. Translation gives CASKGQGAPNTEAFF.

This chain joins TRBV9 and TRBJ1-6; perhaps TRBD1 as D (6 bases). V lost 3 bases, J lost 7 bases, and 11 bases lay in between. The CDR3 covers 14 residues. Per germline, CDR1 SGDLS and CDR2 YYNGEE. The CDR3 loop reads CASSARQENSPLHF. CDR3 DNA sequence: TGTGCCAGCAGCGCCAGACAGGAAAATTCACCCCTCCACTTT.

The chain has TRBV28 and TRBJ1-1; 10 nucleotides line up with TRBD1. Per the germline V gene, CDR1 is MDHEN and CDR2 is SYDVKM. The CDR3 covers 15 residues. Unmatched junction bases numbered 7, after V lost 6 bases and J lost 3 bases. The CDR3 region is CASRRRQGADTEAFF. CDR3 in DNA: TGTGCCAGCAGGCGCCGACAGGGGGCAGACACTGAAGCTTTCTTT.

This sequence joins TRBV19 and TRBJ1-4; 7 bases fit TRBD1. The length of the CDR3 is 17 residues. V was clipped by 1 base and J by 0 bases; unmatched bases: 5. The germline V gene has CDR1 LNHDA and CDR2 SQIVND (reference sequence). The DNA of the CDR3 is TGTGCCAGTAGTATAGGGACAGGCTACTCAACTAATGAAAAACTGTTTTTT. Residues: CASSIGTGYSTNEKLFF.